The rows below give T cell receptor beta chains drawn from one sample of a study of blood T cell repertoires in COVID-19. Sequencing used immunoSEQ multiplex PCR; TCRdb keeps in-frame clones, though not all of them. The sample includes about 120,000 clones, over 55% of them seen just once. The specimen sequenced was peripheral blood. Receptor source: a woman in her 70s with acute or convalescent COVID-19. Each CDR3 is given without its conserved first and last residue.

CDR3aa: ASQTGSSYEQY
v_gene: TRBV28
len: 11
j_gene: TRBJ2-7

CDR3aa: ASSFSASAYEQY
v_gene: TRBV5-5
len: 12
j_gene: TRBJ2-7

CDR3aa: ASSEGAGGPDTQY
v_gene: TRBV2
len: 13
j_gene: TRBJ2-3

CDR3aa: ASSLVRGGGYT
v_gene: TRBV28
len: 11
j_gene: TRBJ1-2

CDR3aa: ASSLEGSLYNEQF
v_gene: TRBV7-2
len: 13
j_gene: TRBJ2-1

CDR3aa: ASSLGRAEKLF
v_gene: TRBV7-8
len: 11
j_gene: TRBJ1-4

CDR3aa: ASSYSAHSGNGYT
v_gene: TRBV6-5
len: 13
j_gene: TRBJ1-2

CDR3aa: ASSVDREVYQPQH
v_gene: TRBV2
len: 13
j_gene: TRBJ1-5

CDR3aa: ASSRREDPEQF
v_gene: TRBV12-3/TRBV12-4
len: 11
j_gene: TRBJ2-1

CDR3aa: ASSGGSSSDYEQY
v_gene: TRBV19
len: 13
j_gene: TRBJ2-7

CDR3aa: ASSKLAGSTDTQY
v_gene: TRBV19
len: 13
j_gene: TRBJ2-3

CDR3aa: SVGQGDLGETQY
v_gene: TRBV29-1
len: 12
j_gene: TRBJ2-5

CDR3aa: ASSDQRELPSTDTQY
v_gene: TRBV6-4
len: 15
j_gene: TRBJ2-3